This T cell receptor (beta chain) was identified during a study of T cells in Graves' hyperthyroidism and ophthalmopathy. Amplified TCR beta CDR3 regions came from RNA transcripts. The TCR CDR3 first-round RT-PCR relied on the HTBI primer set. TCRdb independently ran MiXCR on the multiplex PCR reads; one entry per CDR3 protein. Counted here are hundreds of thousands of distinct CDR3 sequences, roughly 15% occurring once; the ten biggest clones make up around 13%. CDR3 length: 17 amino acids. The germline V and J ends were trimmed by 3 bases and 9 bases, with 25 bases remaining between them. Germline V gene data show CDR1 as SGHDT and CDR2 as YYEEEE. Many counts were recorded for this clonotype.

The sequencing input was blood. This receptor was obtained from a man between 18 and 35 years old with Graves' ophthalmopathy. The V call is TRBV5-6, the J call TRBJ2-1, with D maybe TRBD2 (5 bases). The CDR3 region is CASSSPGLGGLNGEQFF. For the CDR3, the DNA is TGTGCCAGCAGCTCCCCCGGGTTAGGCGGACTCAACGGTGAGCAGTTCTTC.